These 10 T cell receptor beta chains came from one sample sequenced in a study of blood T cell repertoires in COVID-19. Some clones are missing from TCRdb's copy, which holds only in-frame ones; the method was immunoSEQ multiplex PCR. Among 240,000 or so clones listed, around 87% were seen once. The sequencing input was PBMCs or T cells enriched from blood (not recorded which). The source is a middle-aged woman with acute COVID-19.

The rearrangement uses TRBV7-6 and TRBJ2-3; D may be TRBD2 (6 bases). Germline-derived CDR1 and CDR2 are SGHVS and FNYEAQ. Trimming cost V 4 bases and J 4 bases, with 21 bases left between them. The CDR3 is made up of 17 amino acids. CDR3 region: CASSSILGEESPDTQYF. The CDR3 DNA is TGTGCCAGCAGCTCAATCCTGGGGGAGGAGAGCCCAGATACGCAGTATTTT. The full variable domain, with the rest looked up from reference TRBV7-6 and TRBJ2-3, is GAGVSQSPRYKVTKRGQDVALRCDPISGHVSLYWYRQALGQGPEFLTYFNYEAQQDKSGLPNDRFSAERPEGSISTLTIQRTEQRDSAMYRCASSSILGEESPDTQYFGPGTRLTVL.

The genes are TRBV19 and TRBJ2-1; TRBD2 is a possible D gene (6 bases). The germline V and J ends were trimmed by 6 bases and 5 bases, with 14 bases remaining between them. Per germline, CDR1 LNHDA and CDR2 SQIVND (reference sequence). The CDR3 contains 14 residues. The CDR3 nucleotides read TGTGCCAGTAGACGCGGGAACATTGACAATGAGCAGTTCTTC. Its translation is CASRRGNIDNEQFF.

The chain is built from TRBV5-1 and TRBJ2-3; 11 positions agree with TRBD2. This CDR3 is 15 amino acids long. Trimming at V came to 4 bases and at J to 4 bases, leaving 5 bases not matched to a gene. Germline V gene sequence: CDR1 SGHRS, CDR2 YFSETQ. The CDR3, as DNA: TGCGCCAGCAGCGAAGCTAGCGGGAGGCCAGATACGCAGTATTTT. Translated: CASSEASGRPDTQYF.

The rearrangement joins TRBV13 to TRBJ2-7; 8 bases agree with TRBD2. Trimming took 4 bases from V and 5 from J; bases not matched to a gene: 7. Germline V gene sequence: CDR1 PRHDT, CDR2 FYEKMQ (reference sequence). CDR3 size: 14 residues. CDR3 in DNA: TGTGCCAGCAGCTCCGCCGGGACTAGTAACGAGCAGTACTTC. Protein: CASSSAGTSNEQYF.

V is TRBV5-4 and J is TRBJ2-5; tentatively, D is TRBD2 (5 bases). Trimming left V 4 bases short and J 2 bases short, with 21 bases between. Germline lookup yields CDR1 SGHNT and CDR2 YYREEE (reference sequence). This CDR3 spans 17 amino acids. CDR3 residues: CASSPPGLDEEQETQYF. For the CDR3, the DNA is TGTGCCAGCAGCCCACCCGGACTGGACGAGGAGCAAGAGACCCAGTACTTC.

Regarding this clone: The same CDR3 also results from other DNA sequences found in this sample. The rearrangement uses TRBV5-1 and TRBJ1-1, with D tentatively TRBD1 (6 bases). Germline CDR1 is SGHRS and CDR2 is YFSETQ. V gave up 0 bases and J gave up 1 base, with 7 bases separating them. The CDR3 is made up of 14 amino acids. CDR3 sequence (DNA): TGCGCCAGCAGCTTGGGGGGACAGAACACTGAAGCTTTCTTT. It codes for CASSLGGQNTEAFF.

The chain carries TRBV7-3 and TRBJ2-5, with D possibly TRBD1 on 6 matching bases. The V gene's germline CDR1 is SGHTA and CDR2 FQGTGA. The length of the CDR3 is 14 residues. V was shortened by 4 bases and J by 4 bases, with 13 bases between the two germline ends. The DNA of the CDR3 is TGTGCCAGCAGCTCGACAGGTTGGGGAGAGACCCAGTACTTC. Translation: CASSSTGWGETQYF.

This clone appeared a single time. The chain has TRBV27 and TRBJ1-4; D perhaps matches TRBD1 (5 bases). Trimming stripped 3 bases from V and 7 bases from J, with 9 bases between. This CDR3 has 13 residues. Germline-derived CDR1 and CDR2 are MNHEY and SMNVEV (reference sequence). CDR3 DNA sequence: TGTGCCAGCAGTTTCGGCAGGGCTGAAAAACTGTTTTTT. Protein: CASSFGRAEKLFF. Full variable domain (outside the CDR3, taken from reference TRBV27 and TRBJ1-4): EAQVTQNPRYLITVTGKKLTVTCSQNMNHEYMSWYRQDPGLGLRQIYYSMNVEVTDKGDVPEGYKVSRKEKRNFPLILESPSPNQTSLYFCASSFGRAEKLFFGSGTQLSVL.

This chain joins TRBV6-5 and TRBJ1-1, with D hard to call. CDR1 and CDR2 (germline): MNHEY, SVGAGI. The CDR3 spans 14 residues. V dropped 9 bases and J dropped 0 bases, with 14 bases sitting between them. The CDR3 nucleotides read TGTGCCAGTTCAACCGGGAGTCTGAACACTGAAGCTTTCTTT. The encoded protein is CASSTGSLNTEAFF.

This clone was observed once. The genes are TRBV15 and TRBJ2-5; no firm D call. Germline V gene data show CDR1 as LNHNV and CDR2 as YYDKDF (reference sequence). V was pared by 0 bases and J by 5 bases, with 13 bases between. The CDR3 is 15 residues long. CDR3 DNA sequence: TGTGCCACCAGCAGAGATAATAGCAATGGGGAGACCCAGTACTTC. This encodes CATSRDNSNGETQYF.